A single sample is the source of the 14 T cell receptor beta chains below, sequenced in a study of cytomegalovirus exposure and HLA in healthy donors. With 60 Vbeta and 13 Jbeta primers, the PCR was carried out. Some clones are missing from TCRdb's copy, which holds only in-frame ones; the method was immunoSEQ multiplex PCR. The data hold about 250,000 clones, with roughly 78% observed a single time. Sequences were obtained from PBMCs. The receptor source for this set is a boy younger than 18 in good health and CMV-seronegative.

This chain links TRBV30 with TRBJ2-7; D is ambiguous. Trimming pared 4 bases from V and 3 bases from J, leaving 13 bases between. This CDR3 contains 13 residues. The germline V gene encodes CDR1 GTSNPN and CDR2 SVGIG (reference sequence). The DNA of the CDR3 is TGTGCCTGGACTCCTCCCCGCTACTACGAGCAGTACTTC. As protein: CAWTPPRYYEQYF. Together with reference TRBV30 and TRBJ2-7, the CDR3 gives the full variable domain: SQTIHQWPATLVQPVGSPLSLECTVEGTSNPNLYWYRQAAGRGLQLLFYSVGIGQISSEVPQNLSASRPQDRQFILSSKKLLLSDSGFYLCAWTPPRYYEQYFGPGTRLTVT.

This clone showed up just once. The rearrangement uses TRBV4-2 and TRBJ1-1; D perhaps matches TRBD1 (6 bases). The CDR3 contains 14 residues. V was clipped by 0 bases and J by 11 bases, with 16 bases between them. In germline, CDR1 is LGHNA, CDR2 YNFKEQ. CDR3 DNA sequence: TGTGCCAGCAGCCAAGACGAACTACAGGGTAGTGCTTTCTTT. Translating gives CASSQDELQGSAFF.

This clone was found once. The genes are TRBV29-1 and TRBJ2-3, with 7 bases lining up with TRBD2. CDR1 is SQVTM, CDR2 ANQGSEA, per germline. The CDR3 has 13 residues. Trimming took 6 bases from V and 2 from J; bases not matched to a gene: 5. The CDR3 bases are TGCAGCGTCTCAGCGGGGAACACAGATACGCAGTATTTT. This gives the protein CSVSAGNTDTQYF.

The chain is built from TRBV7-9 and TRBJ1-1, with D tentatively TRBD1 (5 bases). Trimming cost V 6 bases and J 5 bases, with 13 bases left between them. From germline, CDR1 is SEHNR and CDR2 FQNEAQ (reference sequence). The CDR3 is 13 amino acids. The CDR3 nucleotides read TGTGCCAGCAGACCCGGGGGTAGGACTGAAGCTTTCTTT. Amino acids: CASRPGGRTEAFF.

This clone showed up just a few times. The chain recombines TRBV2 with TRBJ2-5; 11 nucleotides agree with TRBD2. The CDR3 spans 16 residues. Per the germline V gene, CDR1 is SNHLY and CDR2 is FYNNEI. J was trimmed by 8 bases and V by 2 bases; bases with no gene match: 10. The CDR3 reads CASSERSGRAFSTQYF. The CDR3 DNA reads TGTGCCAGCAGTGAACGTAGCGGGAGGGCCTTCAGTACCCAGTACTTC.

The chain links TRBV29-1 to TRBJ2-5, with 7 bases lining up with TRBD1. J lost 7 bases, V lost 6 bases, and 11 bases had no gene match. This CDR3 comprises 13 residues. Germline V gene lookup returns CDR1 SQVTM and CDR2 ANQGSEA. CDR3 protein: CSVEETGVGTQYF. In DNA form, the CDR3 reads TGCAGCGTCGAGGAAACAGGGGTTGGGACCCAGTACTTC.

The chain combines TRBV29-1 with TRBJ1-3, with a possible D match to TRBD1 (5 bases). The CDR3 has 12 amino acids. Deletions cut 5 bases from V and 3 bases from J, with 8 bases between. CDR1 and CDR2 from the germline V gene are SQVTM and ANQGSEA. The CDR3 sequence: CSVRQGGNTIYF. The CDR3 nucleotides are TGCAGCGTTCGGCAGGGTGGAAACACCATATATTTT.

The chain couples TRBV11-3 to TRBJ2-2; TRBD2 aligns across 7 bases. V lost 3 bases and J lost 6; bases outside the gene matches: 10. CDR1 and CDR2 (germline): SGHNT, YENEEA. CDR3 length: 16 amino acids. The CDR3 region is CASSFQEREGSGELFF. DNA for the CDR3: TGTGCCAGCAGCTTTCAGGAGCGGGAAGGATCCGGGGAGCTGTTTTTT.

The V and J genes are TRBV30 and TRBJ2-5, with 10 bases aligning to TRBD2. The CDR3 totals 16 residues. J lost 5 bases, V lost 2 bases, and 11 bases had no gene match. Germline CDR1 GTSNPN, CDR2 SVGIG (reference sequence). The CDR3 region is CAWSISGGTSRETQYF. DNA for the CDR3: TGTGCCTGGAGTATTAGCGGGGGGACCTCCAGGGAGACCCAGTACTTC.

Written as DNA, the CDR3 is TGTGCCAGCAGCTTGTTCGGGACTAGCGGGGACCCTAGCACAGATACGCAGTATTTT. Amino acids: CASSLFGTSGDPSTDTQYF. The chain employs TRBV5-4 and TRBJ2-3; 13 bases agree with TRBD2. V dropped 1 base and J dropped 0; count of bases not matched to a gene: 8. CDR1 is SGHNT, CDR2 YYREEE, per germline (reference sequence). The CDR3 loop spans 19 amino acids.

The J gene is TRBJ2-6, the V gene TRBV15, with 7 bases identical to TRBD2. Germline V gives CDR1 LNHNV, CDR2 YYDKDF (reference sequence). With 6 bases clipped from V and 2 bases from J, the junction kept 16 bases outside the gene matches. The CDR3 is made up of 19 amino acids. The CDR3 region has the DNA TGTGCCACCAGTTTTATCTCGGGTAGCGGGCCTACTGGGGCCAACGTCCTGACTTTC. Translated, it gives CATSFISGSGPTGANVLTF.

This clone was seen a handful of times. The V call is TRBV10-3, the J call TRBJ1-5; 8 nucleotides line up with TRBD1. Trimming removed 3 bases from V and 6 bases from J; junction bases left unmatched: 13. Germline CDR1 ENHRY, CDR2 SYGVKD. CDR3 size: 17 residues. The CDR3 DNA sequence: TGTGCCATCAGTGAAAGACAGGGGACCGCCGACGGTCAGCCCCAGCATTTT. This gives the protein CAISERQGTADGQPQHF.

V and J are TRBV11-3 and TRBJ1-2; D gene unclear. The V gene lost 1 base and the J gene lost 7 bases, with 7 bases spanning the gap. CDR1 is SGHNT and CDR2 is YENEEA in the germline V gene. This CDR3 comprises 12 residues. CDR3 DNA sequence: TGTGCCAGCAGCTTAGTTGAGGGTGGCTACACCTTC. Translated: CASSLVEGGYTF.

This chain links TRBV11-3 with TRBJ1-1; 7 bases align to TRBD1. This CDR3 contains 14 residues. Trimming took 3 bases from V and 6 from J; bases not matched to a gene: 7. Germline CDR1 and CDR2: SGHNT and YENEEA. CDR3 sequence: CASSFGGGGSEAFF. CDR3 coding DNA: TGTGCCAGCAGCTTTGGAGGGGGCGGATCTGAAGCTTTCTTT.